Shown below are 10 T cell receptor beta chains from a single sample sequenced in a study of T-cell memory formation after mild COVID-19. TCRdb analysed the 5' RACE reads with MiXCR anew, one entry per CDR3 protein. The top ten clones hold about 12% of a sample with fewer than 700,000 distinct CDR3 sequences, around 17% of them seen once. The specimen sequenced was PBMCs or a T cell subset sorted from them (not recorded which). The receptors stem from an adult woman who had mild COVID-19 (a few samples of this study predate the infection). Cell type and time point are not known.

The CDR3 sequence is CSVAGGSLDEQFF. CDR3 DNA: TGCAGCGTGGCGGGAGGCAGCTTGGATGAGCAGTTCTTC. The rearrangement joins TRBV29-1 to TRBJ2-1; 8 bases agree with TRBD2. After removal of 6 bases from V and 8 bases from J, the junction contained 9 bases not matched to a gene. Germline V lookup: CDR1 SQVTM, CDR2 ANQGSEA. The CDR3 contains 13 residues.

V is TRBV19 and J is TRBJ2-2, with D uncertain. V dropped 0 bases and J dropped 4 bases, with 15 bases sitting between them. The CDR3 has 17 residues. Germline V CDR1 and CDR2: LNHDA, SQIVND (reference sequence). CDR3 nucleotides: TGTGCCAGTAGTATAGATGTTGGGGTAGTGGGCACCGGGGAGCTGTTTTTT. Residues: CASSIDVGVVGTGELFF.

The genes are TRBV4-1 and TRBJ1-5, with D unresolved. The germline V gene has CDR1 MGHRA and CDR2 YSYEKL. This CDR3 contains 15 residues. Trimming took off 1 base at V and 8 bases at J, with 15 bases between the two ends. CDR3 residues: CASSQGGIREEPQHF. CDR3 sequence (DNA): TGCGCCAGCAGCCAAGGGGGTATTAGGGAGGAGCCCCAGCATTTT.

The rearrangement links TRBV5-1 to TRBJ2-2; TRBD2 agrees at 7 bases. Germline CDR1 is SGHRS and CDR2 is YFSETQ. The CDR3 runs to 15 residues. Germline trimming cut 5 bases from V and 2 bases from J; bases unmatched to any gene: 6. The CDR3 is CASRQGTTNTGELFF. The CDR3 nucleotides read TGCGCCAGCAGACAAGGGACTACTAACACCGGGGAGCTGTTTTTT.

This clonotype occurred a few times. V is TRBV7-9 and J is TRBJ2-1, with D possibly TRBD2 on 6 matching bases. The germline CDR1 and CDR2 sequences are SEHNR and FQNEAQ (reference sequence). V was shortened by 5 bases and J by 7 bases, with 21 bases between the two germline ends. The CDR3 contains 16 residues. The CDR3: CASSPPGTSSWNEQFF. The DNA for the CDR3 is TGTGCCAGCAGCCCTCCCGGGACTTCCTCGTGGAATGAGCAGTTCTTC.

In this sample, this clonotype turned up a few times. J is TRBJ1-4 and V is TRBV5-1, with D unresolved. CDR3 length: 15 residues. Trimming took off 0 bases at V and 4 bases at J, with 10 bases between the two ends. Per germline, CDR1 SGHRS and CDR2 YFSETQ. In nucleotides, the CDR3 is TGCGCCAGCAGCTTGGGACGGGGAAGTAATGAAAAACTGTTTTTT. Encoded protein: CASSLGRGSNEKLFF.

This clonotype has only a few counts. V and J are TRBV6-5 and TRBJ1-1, with 9 bases lining up with TRBD1. Losses at the gene ends were 7 bases for V and 0 bases for J; bases not matched to a gene: 3. The CDR3 has 14 residues. Germline assignment: CDR1 MNHEY and CDR2 SVGAGI. The CDR3 region is CASKQGALNTEAFF. CDR3 nucleotide sequence: TGTGCCAGCAAACAGGGGGCATTGAACACTGAAGCTTTCTTT.

In this sample, this clonotype turned up a few times. The rearrangement joins TRBV6-5 to TRBJ1-6; maybe TRBD1 (5 bases). CDR1 MNHEY and CDR2 SVGAGI come from the germline V gene. The CDR3 length is 13 residues. V was clipped by 4 bases and J by 9 bases, with 10 bases between them. For the CDR3, the DNA is TGTGCCAGCAGTTTCAGGGAGAGTTCACCCCTCCACTTT. This gives the protein CASSFRESSPLHF.

This clonotype was counted only a few times. The gene calls are TRBV5-1 and TRBJ2-4; the D gene could be TRBD1 or TRBD2 (5 bases each). Trimming took off 4 bases at V and 6 bases at J, with 17 bases between the two ends. CDR3 length: 15 residues. The V gene's germline CDR1 is SGHRS and CDR2 YFSETQ. CDR3 residues: CASSADSMRGNIQYF. For the CDR3, the DNA is TGCGCCAGCAGCGCAGACTCCATGAGGGGAAACATTCAGTACTTC.

This clonotype was detected ten times or more. The CDR3 sequence: CASSLAGASSYNEQFF. Here the CDR3 DNA reads TGTGCCAGCAGCTTAGCTGGGGCAAGCTCCTACAATGAGCAGTTCTTC. V gene TRBV7-2 combines with J gene TRBJ2-1; D possibly corresponds to TRBD1 (5 bases). V lost 0 bases, J lost 0 bases, and 9 bases lay in between. Per the germline V gene, CDR1 is SGHTA and CDR2 is FQGNSA. This CDR3 contains 16 residues.